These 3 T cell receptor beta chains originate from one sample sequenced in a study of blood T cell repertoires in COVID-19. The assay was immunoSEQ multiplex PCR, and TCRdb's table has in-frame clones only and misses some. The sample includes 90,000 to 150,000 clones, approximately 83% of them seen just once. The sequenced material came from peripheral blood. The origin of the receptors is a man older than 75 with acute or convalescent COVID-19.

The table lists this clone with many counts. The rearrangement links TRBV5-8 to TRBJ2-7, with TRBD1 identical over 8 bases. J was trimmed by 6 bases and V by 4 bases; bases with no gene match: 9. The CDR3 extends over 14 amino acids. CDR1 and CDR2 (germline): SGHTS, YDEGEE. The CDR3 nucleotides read TGTGCCAGCAGCATAGGACAGGGTGCCTCCGAGCAGTACTTC. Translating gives CASSIGQGASEQYF.

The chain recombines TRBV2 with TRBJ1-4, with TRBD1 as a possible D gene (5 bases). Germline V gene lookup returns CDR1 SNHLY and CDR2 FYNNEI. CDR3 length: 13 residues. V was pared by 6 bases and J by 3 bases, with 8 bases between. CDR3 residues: CASRQTANEKLFF. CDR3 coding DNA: TGTGCCAGCAGACAGACAGCTAATGAAAAACTGTTTTTT. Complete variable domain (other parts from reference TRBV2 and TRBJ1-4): EPEVTQTPSHQVTQMGQEVILRCVPISNHLYFYWYRQILGQKVEFLVSFYNNEISEKSEIFDDQFSVERPDGSNFTLKIRSTKLEDSAMYFCASRQTANEKLFFGSGTQLSVL.

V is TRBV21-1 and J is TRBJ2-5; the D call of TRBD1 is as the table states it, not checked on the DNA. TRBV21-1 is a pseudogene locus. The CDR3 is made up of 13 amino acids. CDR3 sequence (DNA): TGTGCCAGCAGCCACATCAGTGTTGAGACCCAGTACTTC. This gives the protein CASSHISVETQYF.